This T cell receptor beta chain was sequenced during a study of identical twins. This clonotype was seen a handful of times. Template switching supplied a universal primer site; unique molecular identifiers were carried on the cDNA. TCRdb re-called the 5' RACE reads with MiXCR, one entry per CDR3 protein. The sample has about 790,000 distinct CDR3 sequences, about 18% seen once. V gave up 6 bases and J gave up 4 bases; unmatched junction bases: 9. The CDR3 contains 15 residues. These records were also assigned to another study, of T cells expressing NK-cell markers.

The chain uses TRBV12-3 or TRBV12-4 and TRBJ1-5, with 7 bases fitting TRBD1. Specimen: PBMCs. This clonotype was obtained from a young woman in good health. The DNA of the CDR3 is TGTGCCAGCAGCCGCGACAGGGTTGGAAATCAGCCCCAGCATTTT. It is translated as CASSRDRVGNQPQHF.